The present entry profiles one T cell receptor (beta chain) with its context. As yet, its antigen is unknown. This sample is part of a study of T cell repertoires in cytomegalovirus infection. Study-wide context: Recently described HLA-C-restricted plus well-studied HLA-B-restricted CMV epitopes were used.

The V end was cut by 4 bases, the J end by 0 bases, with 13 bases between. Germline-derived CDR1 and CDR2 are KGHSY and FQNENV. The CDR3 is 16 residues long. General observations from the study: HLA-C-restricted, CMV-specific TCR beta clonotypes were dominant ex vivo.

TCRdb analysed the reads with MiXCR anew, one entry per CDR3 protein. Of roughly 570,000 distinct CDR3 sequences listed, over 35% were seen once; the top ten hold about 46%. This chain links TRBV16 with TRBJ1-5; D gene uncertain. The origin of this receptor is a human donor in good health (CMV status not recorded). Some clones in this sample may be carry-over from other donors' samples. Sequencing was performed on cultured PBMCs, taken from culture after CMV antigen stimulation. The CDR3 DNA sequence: TGTGCCAGCAGCCTTGTGGCGGGGTATAGCAATCAGCCCCAGCATTTT. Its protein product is CASSLVAGYSNQPQHF.